Reported below is one TCR beta chain. Its antigen has not been determined. No base quality information exists; no much larger clone differs at one position. To sequence the TCRbeta CDR3 region, genomic DNA was isolated from the sorted cells. The immunoSEQ Assay was used to sequence the TCRbeta CDR3 regions. The source is immuneACCESS, and TCRdb retained only in-frame sequences with V and J called. Part of the clones is not carried over; for the studies checked, unresolved V genes explain less than half of this, and the remainder is unexplained. This sample holds some 35,000 clones; under 85% were observed only once. Jointly, the top ten make up roughly 20% of the sample. The trial excluded patients who had a history of autoimmune disease or who were on systemic immunosuppression. Peripheral blood for TCR sequencing was drawn from every dose cohort at baseline, at cycle 4 day 1 and at cycle 7 day 1. Samples were obtained from an open-label, multicenter, first-in-human phase I dose-escalation trial of ivuxolimab. Adults with locally advanced or metastatic melanoma, renal cell carcinoma, hepatocellular carcinoma or head and neck squamous cell carcinoma were enrolled in the trial. Before TCR sequencing, CD4+ T cells and CD8+ T cells from peripheral blood were sorted into separate populations.

Including cysteine and phenylalanine, the CDR3 has 13 amino acids. Here the CDR3 DNA is all that survives: 39 bases in frame from base 1. The trim is 10 bases for V and 0 bases for J, with a gap of 13 bases between the germline ends. Sequences MNHEY (CDR1) and SVGAGI (CDR2) are obtained from the germline V gene. These data belong to a study of OX40 agonist ivuxolimab in advanced cancers. Background on the whole study: Ivuxolimab was a fully human IgG2 agonistic monoclonal antibody targeting the costimulatory receptor OX40 (CD134). Of the approximately 50 dose-escalation patients, hepatocellular carcinoma was present in about 20, melanoma in around 15, renal cell carcinoma in 9 and head and neck cancer in 9. Prior anti-PD-1, anti-PD-L1 or anti-CTLA-4 therapy was permitted, and about two fifths of dose-escalation patients had received checkpoint inhibitors. The paper covers the monotherapy dose-escalation part of the phase I ivuxolimab trial, which included N ≈ 57 patients. In the dose-escalation cohort, 75% to 90% of patients were male, and the mean age was around 60 years with a range of roughly 23 to 79. Partial responses occurred in three dose-escalation patients: two with cutaneous melanoma and one with hepatocellular carcinoma. The point of sequencing TCRbeta in the periphery was to test whether ivuxolimab changed TCR sequence diversity and drove clonal T-cell expansion. Intravenous ivuxolimab was administered to patients every 2 weeks at six dose levels: 0.01, 0.1, 0.3, 1.5, 3 and 10 mg/kg.

Study-wide findings and limitations: At doses of 0.1 to 3.0 mg/kg, clonal expansion of both CD4+ and CD8+ blood T cells was observed from baseline to week 6. In the 0.1-3.0 mg/kg groups, partial responders had among the lowest normalized peripheral clonal expansion, particularly in CD8+ T cells. On average, CD8+ T cells showed more expanded clones than CD4+ T cells after ivuxolimab. Low levels of normalized T-cell clonal expansion were also shown by some nonresponding patients. The antigen specificity of the clonally expanded peripheral T cells was not determined.

The sequence was collected from an adult with an advanced solid tumor such as melanoma, head and neck, liver or kidney cancer. The sample here was CD4+ or CD8+ T cells sorted from blood, taken in a trial of the OX40 agonist ivuxolimab. This sequence uses TRBV6-5 and TRBJ2-7, and the D gene may be TRBD2, 6 bases matching. The DNA sequence follows: TGTGCCACACGCGGGATTAGCTCCTACGAGCAGTACTTC. Its amino acids are CATRGISSYEQYF.